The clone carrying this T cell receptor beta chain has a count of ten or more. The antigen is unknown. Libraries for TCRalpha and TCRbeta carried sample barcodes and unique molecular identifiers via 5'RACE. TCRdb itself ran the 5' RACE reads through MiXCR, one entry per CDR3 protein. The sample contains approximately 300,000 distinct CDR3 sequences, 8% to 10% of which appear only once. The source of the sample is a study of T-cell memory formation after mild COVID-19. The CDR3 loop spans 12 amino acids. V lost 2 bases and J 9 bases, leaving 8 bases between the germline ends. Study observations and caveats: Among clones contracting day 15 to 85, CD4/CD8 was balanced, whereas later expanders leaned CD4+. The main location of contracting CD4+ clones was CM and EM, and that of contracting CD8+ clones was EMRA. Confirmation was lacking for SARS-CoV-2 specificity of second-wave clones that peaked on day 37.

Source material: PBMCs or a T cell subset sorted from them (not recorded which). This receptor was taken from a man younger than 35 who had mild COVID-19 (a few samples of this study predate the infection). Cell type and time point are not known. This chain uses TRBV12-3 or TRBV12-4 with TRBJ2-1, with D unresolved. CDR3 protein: CASSLSDAEQFF. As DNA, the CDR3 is TGTGCCAGCAGTTTATCCGACGCTGAGCAGTTCTTC.